These 24 T cell receptor beta chains share one sample of origin, sequenced in a study of T-cell memory formation after mild COVID-19. One entry per CDR3 protein results from TCRdb running MiXCR on the 5' RACE reads. The profile shows 300,000 to 350,000 distinct CDR3 sequences, roughly an eighth of them singletons. The source material was PBMCs or a T cell subset sorted from them (not recorded which). The receptors originated from a man aged 18 to 29 who had mild COVID-19 (a few samples of this study predate the infection). Cell type and time point are not known.

This chain connects TRBV18 to TRBJ2-5, with D tentatively TRBD1 (6 bases). The V gene lost 6 bases and the J gene lost 4 bases, with 15 bases spanning the gap. Germline loops: CDR1 KGHSH, CDR2 LQKENI. There are 14 residues in the CDR3. Here the CDR3 DNA reads TGTGCCAGCTCGCGGGCCTTACAGGGAGAGACCCAGTACTTC. Its translation: CASSRALQGETQYF.

The chain links TRBV29-1 to TRBJ2-1; 12 bases map to TRBD2. Germline trimming cut 7 bases from V and 6 bases from J; bases unmatched to any gene: 7. The CDR3 extends over 14 amino acids. Germline V CDR1 and CDR2: SQVTM, ANQGSEA. CDR3 protein: CSGGGTSGFNEQFF. The CDR3 DNA sequence: TGCAGCGGGGGTGGGACTAGCGGGTTCAATGAGCAGTTCTTC.

This clonotype was seen repeatedly, ten times or more. This chain uses TRBV12-3 or TRBV12-4 with TRBJ2-5, with TRBD2 identical over 7 bases. After removal of 9 bases from V and 5 bases from J, the junction contained 9 bases not matched to a gene. The CDR3 is made up of 13 amino acids. CDR3 DNA: TGTGCCAGTGGCCGGGAGGCGTGGGAGACCCAGTACTTC. It is translated as CASGREAWETQYF.

This clonotype was observed a handful of times. J is TRBJ2-1 and V is TRBV28; no reliable D call. V gave up 4 bases and J gave up 9 bases, with 10 bases separating them. There are 12 residues in the CDR3. Germline V gene sequence: CDR1 MDHEN, CDR2 SYDVKM. The chain's CDR3 is CASSSPFFEQFF. CDR3 sequence (DNA): TGTGCCAGCAGTTCCCCCTTCTTTGAGCAGTTCTTC.

This clonotype has a handful of counts. The chain combines TRBV15 with TRBJ2-5; D gene ambiguous. The CDR3 loop spans 13 amino acids. The germline V gene has CDR1 LNHNV and CDR2 YYDKDF (reference sequence). Trimming cost V 1 base and J 13 bases, with 16 bases left between them. The CDR3 DNA sequence: TGTGCCACCAGCAGAGGAGCAGCGAACCCCCGGTACTTC. Its translation is CATSRGAANPRYF.

This clonotype was found a few times. V and J are TRBV12-3 or TRBV12-4 and TRBJ1-5; 10 bases line up with TRBD1. The length of the CDR3 is 14 residues. V lost 7 bases, J lost 5 bases, and 5 bases stayed unmatched. CDR3 in DNA: TGTGCCAGCACCGTGGGACAGGGGCATCAGCCCCAGCATTTT. Its translation: CASTVGQGHQPQHF.

The chain recombines TRBV7-9 with TRBJ2-1; 10 bases match TRBD1. Looked up from germline, CDR1 is SEHNR and CDR2 is FQNEAQ (reference sequence). The V gene end was trimmed by 5 bases and the J gene end by 7 bases; junction bases not matched to a gene: 14. The CDR3 covers 17 residues. CDR3 region: CASSPRGDRGHFNEQFF. Here the CDR3 DNA reads TGTGCCAGCAGCCCTAGAGGGGACAGGGGTCATTTTAATGAGCAGTTCTTC.

This chain connects TRBV4-3 to TRBJ2-3; tentative D call: TRBD1 (6 bases). There are 16 residues in the CDR3. Trimming took off 1 base at V and 1 base at J, with 12 bases between the two ends. CDR1 and CDR2 from the germline V gene are LGHNA and YSLEER. Written as DNA, the CDR3 is TGCGCCAGCAGCCAAGCCACAGGGACGGGCACAGATACGCAGTATTTT. This sequence encodes CASSQATGTGTDTQYF.

This clonotype occurred a few times. The chain couples TRBV7-6 to TRBJ2-7, with 13 bases fitting TRBD2. The CDR3 has 17 residues. CDR1 SGHVS and CDR2 FNYEAQ come from the germline V gene. J was trimmed by 6 bases and V by 3 bases; bases with no gene match: 11. CDR3 residues: CASSLGLAGLQSGEQYV. For the CDR3, the DNA is TGTGCCAGCAGCTTGGGACTAGCGGGGCTCCAATCTGGCGAGCAGTACGTC.

The rearrangement uses TRBV20-1 and TRBJ2-5; D remains ambiguous. The CDR3 contains 11 residues. Trimming took 3 bases from V and 4 from J, leaving 6 bases between them. Germline values: CDR1 DFQATT, CDR2 SNEGSKA (reference sequence). CDR3 in DNA: TGCAGTGCTAGGAGACTAGAGACCCAGTACTTC. It codes for CSARRLETQYF.

The rearrangement uses TRBV15 and TRBJ1-1; no clear D gene. The CDR3 contains 13 residues. V lost 1 base and J lost 0, with 3 bases in between. Germline loops: CDR1 LNHNV, CDR2 YYDKDF (reference sequence). In nucleotides, the CDR3 is TGTGCCACCAGCAGAGCCGTGAACACTGAAGCTTTCTTT. It yields the protein CATSRAVNTEAFF. The full variable domain, its missing parts supplied by reference TRBV15 and TRBJ1-1, is DAMVIQNPRYQVTQFGKPVTLSCSQTLNHNVMYWYQQKSSQAPKLLFHYYDKDFNNEADTPDNFQSRRPNTSFCFLDIRSPGLGDTAMYLCATSRAVNTEAFFGQGTRLTVV.

The chain couples TRBV6-5 to TRBJ2-3; no reliable D call. Germline CDR1 MNHEY, CDR2 SVGAGI. V was shortened by 5 bases and J by 6 bases, with 15 bases between the two germline ends. The CDR3 is 14 amino acids. CDR3 sequence: CASSASRAPDTQYF. CDR3 DNA: TGTGCCAGCAGTGCCTCTAGGGCCCCCGATACGCAGTATTTT.

This clonotype has at least ten counts. The chain recombines TRBV4-3 with TRBJ2-5, with TRBD2 matching over 8 bases. The length of the CDR3 is 16 residues. CDR1 LGHNA and CDR2 YSLEER come from the germline V gene. The ends lost 3 bases at V and 5 bases at J; junction bases unmatched: 11. CDR3 region: CASSQSVFTGGETQYF. The DNA of the CDR3 is TGCGCCAGCAGCCAGAGTGTATTCACGGGAGGGGAGACCCAGTACTTC.

This chain joins TRBV28 and TRBJ2-7; 8 bases are a match to TRBD2. The CDR3 runs to 13 residues. J gave up 3 bases and V 7 bases, and 5 bases lay outside the gene matches. CDR1 is MDHEN, CDR2 SYDVKM, per germline. Here the CDR3 reads CASMGAGVYEQYV. Here the CDR3 DNA reads TGTGCCAGCATGGGAGCGGGGGTCTACGAGCAGTACGTC.

This clonotype has at least ten counts. The rearrangement uses TRBV5-1 and TRBJ2-7; tentatively, D is TRBD1 (5 bases). CDR1 and CDR2 from the germline V gene are SGHRS and YFSETQ. V lost 4 bases to trimming and J lost 0 bases, with 14 bases between them. There are 15 residues in the CDR3. CDR3 sequence: CASSGYDSLSYEQYF. DNA for the CDR3: TGCGCCAGCAGCGGTTACGACAGCCTCTCCTACGAGCAGTACTTC.

This clonotype has just a few counts. The chain couples TRBV5-5 to TRBJ2-3; D unclear. This CDR3 has 18 amino acids. V shed 1 base and J shed 4 bases, with 22 bases lying between them. Germline CDR1 SGHKS, CDR2 YYEKEE (reference sequence). In DNA form, the CDR3 reads TGTGCCAGCAGCTTGTTCCCTCCGACCCGGCAGGTCTCAGATACGCAGTATTTT. Its protein is CASSLFPPTRQVSDTQYF. Looking up the rest from reference TRBV5-5 and TRBJ2-3 gives the full variable domain: DAGVTQSPTHLIKTRGQQVTLRCSPISGHKSVSWYQQVLGQGPQFIFQYYEKEERGRGNFPDRFSARQFPNYSSELNVNALLLGDSALYLCASSLFPPTRQVSDTQYFGPGTRLTVL.

J is TRBJ1-2 and V is TRBV6-2 or TRBV6-3, with D possibly TRBD1 on 5 matching bases. Germline V gives CDR1 MNHEY, CDR2 SVGEGT. The germline V and J ends were trimmed by 4 bases and 0 bases, with 18 bases remaining between them. The CDR3 is 17 amino acids. CDR3 protein: CASSSPSGTETNYGYTF. As DNA, the CDR3 is TGTGCCAGCAGTTCACCCTCCGGGACGGAAACTAACTATGGCTACACCTTC.

This chain joins TRBV7-2 and TRBJ1-4; D unresolved. Germline lookup yields CDR1 SGHTA and CDR2 FQGNSA. CDR3 size: 14 residues. Trimming removed 5 bases from V and 0 bases from J, with 7 bases in between. This CDR3 is CASSASATNEKLFF. The CDR3, as DNA: TGTGCCAGCAGCGCGAGTGCAACTAATGAAAAACTGTTTTTT.

The V gene is TRBV7-2, the J gene TRBJ2-3, with TRBD2 matching 8 bases. The ends lost 2 bases at V and 3 bases at J; junction bases unmatched: 10. The germline gives CDR1 SGHTA, CDR2 FQGNSA. The CDR3 sequence is 17 residues long. CDR3 sequence: CASSLTVGGAVTDTQYF. CDR3 in DNA: TGTGCCAGCAGCTTAACGGTCGGGGGGGCCGTAACAGATACGCAGTATTTT. Supplemented by reference TRBV7-2 and TRBJ2-3, the full variable domain reads GAGVSQSPSNKVTEKGKDVELRCDPISGHTALYWYRQSLGQGLEFLIYFQGNSAPDKSGLPSDRFSAERTGGSVSTLTIQRTQQEDSAVYLCASSLTVGGAVTDTQYFGPGTRLTVL.

The chain employs TRBV19 and TRBJ2-7; the match to TRBD2 covers 8 bases. Germline lookup yields CDR1 LNHDA and CDR2 SQIVND (reference sequence). The CDR3 contains 15 residues. With V trimmed by 1 base and J by 5 bases, 7 bases remained unmatched. The CDR3 loop is CASSIGGTRSNEQYF. CDR3 DNA: TGTGCCAGTAGTATAGGCGGGACTAGAAGTAACGAGCAGTACTTC.

The chain combines TRBV5-1 with TRBJ2-2; D ambiguous. The CDR3 runs to 14 residues. V gave up 4 bases and J gave up 0 bases, with 7 bases separating them. Germline V lookup: CDR1 SGHRS, CDR2 YFSETQ. CDR3 protein: CASSTTANTGELFF. CDR3 bases: TGCGCCAGCAGCACCACAGCGAACACCGGGGAGCTGTTTTTT.

This clonotype was seen a few times. This chain links TRBV4-2 with TRBJ1-6; no firm D call. Germline loops: CDR1 LGHNA, CDR2 YNFKEQ. V lost 3 bases and J 9 bases, leaving 15 bases between the germline ends. The CDR3 contains 15 residues. CDR3 sequence (DNA): TGTGCCAGCAGCCAGCCCTCAGGACGGAGTTCACCCCTCCACTTT. It encodes CASSQPSGRSSPLHF.

This chain joins TRBV12-3 or TRBV12-4 and TRBJ1-5; the D gene is possibly TRBD1 (5 bases). This CDR3 comprises 16 residues. V was cut by 2 bases and J by 4 bases, with 15 bases left in between. CDR3 bases: TGTGCCAGCAGTTTACGGTCTGGGGGAAGGAATCAGCCCCAGCATTTT. Its protein is CASSLRSGGRNQPQHF.

This clonotype appeared a few times. This chain uses TRBV5-1 with TRBJ1-1; D call uncertain. This CDR3 has 18 residues. In germline, CDR1 is SGHRS, CDR2 YFSETQ. Trimming cost V 0 bases and J 0 bases, with 18 bases left between them. This CDR3 reads CASSLGHSLQLMNTEAFF. CDR3 bases: TGCGCCAGCAGCTTGGGGCACAGCTTACAACTTATGAACACTGAAGCTTTCTTT.